The rows below give T cell receptor beta chains drawn from one sample of a study of cytomegalovirus exposure and HLA in healthy donors. Measured with immunoSEQ multiplex PCR; TCRdb has only the in-frame clones, and not every one. The repertoire holds about 150,000 clones, with 70% as singletons. What was sequenced was PBMCs. These receptors all stem from a woman aged 55-70 years in good health and CMV-seropositive. CDR3s include the opening cysteine and the closing phenylalanine or tryptophan. The order of the fields is V gene, J gene, clone size, D gene, CDR3 protein, CDR3 DNA. A D gene is named only where the DNA matches it firmly. Not all rows give a size; the values are once, few, many and, for expanded clones, a class.

TRBV7-2,TRBJ1-1,NA,NA,CASRAGGLVEAFF,TGTGCCAGCAGGGCGGGGGGGCTTGTAGAAGCTTTCTTT
TRBV6-6,TRBJ1-2,few,TRBD1,CASSSQGIYGYTF,TGTGCCAGCAGTTCACAGGGGATCTATGGCTACACCTTC
TRBV7-6,TRBJ1-4,NA,TRBD1,CASSSTGTVNEKLFF,TGTGCCAGCAGCTCGACAGGGACAGTAAATGAAAAACTGTTTTTT
TRBV11-2,TRBJ2-1,NA,TRBD2,CASSLVGTSGHNEQFF,TGTGCCAGCAGCTTAGTAGGGACTAGCGGGCACAATGAGCAGTTCTTC
TRBV6-6,TRBJ2-7,NA,TRBD2,CASSYRILAGSEQYF,TGTGCCAGCAGCTACCGGATACTAGCGGGATCCGAGCAGTACTTC
TRBV9,TRBJ2-3,NA,NA,CASSVSTGVTDTQYF,TGTGCCAGCAGCGTATCTACGGGAGTCACAGATACGCAGTATTTT
TRBV28,TRBJ1-1,NA,TRBD1,CASSFDRGNTEAFF,TGTGCCAGCAGTTTCGACAGGGGGAACACTGAAGCTTTCTTT
TRBV6-5,TRBJ2-1,NA,TRBD1,CASSYQFGTGNEQFF,TGTGCCAGCAGTTACCAATTCGGGACAGGGAATGAGCAGTTCTTC
TRBV7-2,TRBJ1-2,NA,NA,CASSLLAGTNYGYTF,TGTGCCAGCAGCTTGTTGGCAGGGACTAACTATGGCTACACCTTC
TRBV27,TRBJ2-2,NA,NA,CASSPPGVEVTGELFF,TGTGCCAGCAGTCCCCCCGGGGTAGAGGTCACCGGGGAGCTGTTTTTT
TRBV27,TRBJ2-3,NA,NA,CASHLGSGSRTDTQYF,TGTGCCAGCCACCTCGGGAGCGGGTCGCGCACAGATACGCAGTATTTT
TRBV4-1,TRBJ2-1,NA,NA,CASSQERNEQFF,TGCGCCAGCAGCCAAGAACGGAATGAGCAGTTCTTC
TRBV2,TRBJ2-1,NA,TRBD2,CASSPTSGSSRNEQFF,TGTGCCAGCAGTCCCACTAGCGGGAGTAGTAGGAATGAGCAGTTCTTC
TRBV29-1,TRBJ1-2,NA,NA,CSVQTQGAGYGYTF,TGCAGCGTGCAAACCCAGGGTGCTGGCTATGGCTACACCTTC
TRBV28,TRBJ1-2,NA,NA,CASSHTRNSNYGYTF,TGTGCCAGCAGTCATACCAGGAATTCTAACTATGGCTACACCTTC
TRBV5-8,TRBJ2-1,NA,TRBD2,CASSLTAGVSYNEQFF,TGTGCCAGCAGCTTGACCGCGGGGGTCTCCTACAATGAGCAGTTCTTC
TRBV29-1,TRBJ2-7,NA,TRBD2,CSAKGLAGENYEQYF,TGCAGCGCAAAGGGACTAGCGGGAGAGAACTACGAGCAGTACTTC
TRBV2,TRBJ1-4,few,TRBD1,CASSGRGQVNEKLFF,TGTGCCAGCAGTGGCAGGGGGCAAGTTAATGAAAAACTGTTTTTT
TRBV11-2,TRBJ2-1,NA,TRBD2,CASSLRLAGEGYNEQFF,TGTGCCAGCAGCTTACGTCTAGCGGGAGAGGGGTACAATGAGCAGTTCTTC
TRBV15,TRBJ2-3,NA,NA,CATSRAGGGTDTQYF,TGTGCCACCAGCAGAGCAGGAGGGGGCACAGATACGCAGTATTTT
TRBV19,TRBJ2-2,NA,NA,CASSFRLNTGELFF,TGTGCCAGTAGTTTCCGGTTGAACACCGGGGAGCTGTTTTTT
TRBV9,TRBJ1-1,few,TRBD1,CASSVFDTGGTEAFF,TGTGCCAGCAGCGTATTCGACACAGGGGGCACTGAAGCTTTCTTT
TRBV29-1,TRBJ2-1,NA,TRBD1,CSVELPWDRAYNEQFF,TGCAGCGTTGAGCTCCCCTGGGACAGGGCCTACAATGAGCAGTTCTTC
TRBV15,TRBJ2-3,NA,TRBD2,CATSRTSGRGADTQYF,TGTGCCACCAGCAGAACGTCGGGGAGGGGAGCAGATACGCAGTATTTT
TRBV4-1,TRBJ1-5,NA,TRBD1,CASSQEGTDVFYSNQPQHF,TGCGCCAGCAGCCAAGAGGGGACAGATGTGTTTTATAGCAATCAGCCCCAGCATTTT
TRBV25-1,TRBJ1-2,NA,TRBD1,CASSPGQGAGYGYTF,TGTGCCAGCAGTCCGGGACAGGGGGCTGGATATGGCTACACCTTC
TRBV5-1,TRBJ2-7,NA,TRBD2,CASSPKTSGINEQYF,TGCGCCAGCAGCCCGAAGACTAGCGGGATTAACGAGCAGTACTTC
TRBV19,TRBJ1-5,NA,TRBD1,CASNLQGANNQPQHF,TGTGCCAGTAACCTTCAGGGGGCAAACAATCAGCCCCAGCATTTT
TRBV5-6,TRBJ1-5,few,TRBD1,CASSLGQVGQPQHF,TGTGCCAGCAGCCTAGGACAGGTCGGTCAGCCCCAGCATTTT
TRBV2,TRBJ1-3,NA,NA,CASSEPRGYRNTIYF,TGTGCCAGCAGTGAGCCCAGGGGTTATAGAAACACCATATATTTT
TRBV2,TRBJ1-1,once,NA,CASSLDRNTEAFF,TGTGCCAGCAGCCTGGACAGGAACACTGAAGCTTTCTTT
TRBV19,TRBJ2-4,NA,NA,CATLGLAKNIQYF,TGTGCCACCTTGGGCCTAGCCAAAAACATTCAGTACTTC
TRBV2,TRBJ1-4,NA,NA,CASKSGVRGFF,TGTGCCAGCAAATCCGGGGTCCGAGGGTTTTTT
TRBV5-1,TRBJ2-5,NA,TRBD2,CASSWTGGGKETQYF,TGCGCCAGCAGCTGGACGGGAGGGGGTAAAGAGACCCAGTACTTC
TRBV19,TRBJ1-1,NA,TRBD1,CATTGTGGTEAFF,TGTGCCACCACCGGGACAGGGGGTACTGAAGCTTTCTTT
TRBV2,TRBJ2-2,NA,TRBD1,CASSVGGTGKIGGELFF,TGTGCCAGCAGTGTCGGAGGGACAGGGAAAATCGGCGGGGAGCTGTTTTTT
TRBV6-6,TRBJ1-2,NA,NA,CASRYDRRQYGYTF,TGTGCCAGCAGGTATGACAGGAGACAATATGGCTACACCTTC
TRBV5-1,TRBJ2-7,NA,NA,CASSYTGFNIDEQYF,TGCGCCAGCAGCTACACGGGATTCAATATCGACGAGCAGTACTTC
TRBV2,TRBJ2-5,NA,TRBD2,CASSESPSGTRLETQYF,TGTGCCAGCAGTGAAAGTCCTAGCGGGACCAGGTTGGAGACCCAGTACTTC
TRBV2,TRBJ2-3,NA,TRBD1,CASSRRTGGLTDTQYF,TGTGCCAGCTCCCGGCGGACAGGGGGATTAACAGATACGCAGTATTTT
TRBV18,TRBJ1-4,NA,TRBD1,CASSPRDRDEKLFF,TGTGCCAGCTCACCACGGGACAGGGATGAAAAACTGTTTTTT
TRBV5-4,TRBJ1-4,NA,NA,CASSLDQGANEKLFF,TGTGCCAGCAGCTTGGATCAAGGGGCTAATGAAAAACTGTTTTTT
TRBV28,TRBJ2-3,NA,TRBD2,CASSLSGRVSTDTQYF,TGTGCCAGCAGCCTTAGCGGGAGAGTAAGCACAGATACGCAGTATTTT
TRBV28,TRBJ1-2,few,NA,CASTYGGSGYTF,TGTGCCAGCACCTACGGGGGGTCTGGCTACACCTTC
TRBV5-1,TRBJ2-1,NA,TRBD2,CASSSPAGTRDNEQFF,TGCGCCAGCAGCTCCCCCGCCGGGACTAGGGACAATGAGCAGTTCTTC
TRBV5-1,TRBJ2-7,few,TRBD1,CASSLRRDSTYEQYF,TGCGCCAGCAGCTTGCGACGGGACAGTACCTACGAGCAGTACTTC
TRBV18,TRBJ2-5,few,NA,CASSPPGPGKETQYF,TGTGCCAGCTCACCACCGGGCCCGGGGAAAGAGACCCAGTACTTC
TRBV10-2,TRBJ1-1,NA,NA,CASSRYGGENTEAFF,TGCGCCAGCAGTAGATATGGGGGGGAGAACACTGAAGCTTTCTTT
TRBV6-6,TRBJ1-5,few,NA,CASTPSDSYQPQHF,TGTGCCAGCACCCCGAGTGACAGCTATCAGCCCCAGCATTTT
TRBV4-1,TRBJ1-4,few,TRBD1,CASSLGQGAFEKLFF,TGCGCCAGCAGCCTGGGACAGGGGGCGTTTGAAAAACTGTTTTTT
TRBV19,TRBJ2-3,NA,NA,CASSYRPSTDTQYF,TGTGCCAGTAGTTACAGGCCTAGCACAGATACGCAGTATTTT
TRBV30,TRBJ1-1,once,NA,CTWSPRVGTEAFF,TGTACCTGGAGTCCGCGGGTGGGCACTGAGGCTTTCTTT
TRBV5-4,TRBJ1-6,NA,NA,CALFNVNSPLHF,TGTGCCCTATTCAATGTTAATTCACCCCTCCACTTT
TRBV5-6,TRBJ2-3,NA,TRBD2,CASSLRTSDVTDTQYF,TGTGCCAGCAGCCTACGGACTAGCGATGTGACAGATACGCAGTATTTT
TRBV2,TRBJ1-1,NA,NA,CASSITGSTEAFF,TGTGCCAGCAGCATTACAGGGAGTACTGAAGCTTTCTTT
TRBV28,TRBJ1-1,NA,TRBD1,CASRQGQSNTEAFF,TGTGCCAGCAGACAGGGACAGTCGAACACTGAAGCTTTCTTT
TRBV2,TRBJ2-2,NA,NA,CASTTRRGNTGELFF,TGTGCCAGCACGACAAGGAGGGGGAACACCGGGGAGCTGTTTTTT
TRBV5-5,TRBJ2-7,NA,TRBD2,CASSFAGGPTYEQYF,TGTGCCAGCAGCTTCGCGGGAGGGCCAACCTACGAGCAGTACTTC
TRBV10-3,TRBJ1-1,NA,NA,CAISGSTPGVAFF,TGTGCCATCAGTGGGTCGACACCGGGAGTAGCTTTCTTT
TRBV29-1,TRBJ2-2,NA,NA,CSVRGRGTGELFF,TGCAGCGTGCGGGGAAGGGGCACCGGGGAGCTGTTTTTT